This TCR beta chain appears in the sequencing data of a study of blood T cell repertoires in COVID-19. As for the study in general: Spain, Italy and the United States supplied samples that represented acute and convalescent COVID-19. In each case, the material was cDNA or gDNA derived from T cells, B-cell-depleted T cells, or PBMCs.

Original data processing: For nucleated cells, counts were estimated from reference gene primer amplification. Method: immunoSEQ multiplex PCR; TCRdb's copy keeps in-frame clones and lacks some. V and J calls and clone size are those listed in that table; D and trimming were worked out from the DNA. The sample carries 200,000 to 300,000 clones, 84% recorded once. The sequenced sample was peripheral blood. This receptor was taken from a woman in her forties who had recovered from COVID-19.

This CDR3 reads CASSKRPGGRFF. DNA for the CDR3: TGTGCCAGCAGCAAACGACCCGGGGGGCGGTTCTTC. The rearrangement links TRBV21-1 to TRBJ2-1; the listed D gene, TRBD2, was not tested against the DNA. TRBV21-1 is a listed pseudogene. The CDR3 is 12 amino acids.